This TCR beta chain was documented in a study of glioma-infiltrating T cells. The table lists this clonotype with a few counts. Amplification of TCR alpha and beta CDR3 regions from RNA used iRepertoire nested multiplex PCR. TCRdb redid the calling of the multiplex PCR reads with MiXCR, one entry per CDR3 protein. The sample carries about 140,000 distinct CDR3 sequences, about 39% recorded once. Material: glioma tissue, nonneoplastic brain tissue, or PBMCs (not recorded which). This clonotype originated in a human donor with low-grade glioma or glioblastoma, undergoing nonglioma brain surgery, or in good health (not recorded which).

The CDR3 bases are TGTGCCAGCAGCTTAACGCAAACTAGCGGGGGGGCAGGTGAGCAGTTCTTC. It encodes CASSLTQTSGGAGEQFF. V is TRBV7-6 and J is TRBJ2-1; 13 positions match TRBD2. J lost 9 bases, V lost 2 bases, and 10 bases had no gene match. The CDR3 contains 17 residues. The germline V gene has CDR1 SGHVS and CDR2 FNYEAQ.